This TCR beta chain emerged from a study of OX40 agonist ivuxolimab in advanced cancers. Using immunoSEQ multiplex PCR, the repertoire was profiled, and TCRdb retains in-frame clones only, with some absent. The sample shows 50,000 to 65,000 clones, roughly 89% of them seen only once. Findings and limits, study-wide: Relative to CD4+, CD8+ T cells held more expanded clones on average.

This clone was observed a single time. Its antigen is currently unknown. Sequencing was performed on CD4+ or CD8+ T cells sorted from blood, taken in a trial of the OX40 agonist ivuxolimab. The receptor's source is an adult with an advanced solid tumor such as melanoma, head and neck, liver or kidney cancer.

In DNA, the CDR3 is TGTGCCATCACCCCGGGACTAGCGGGGGGTCTCGGGGCCAACGTCCTGACTTTC. Translating gives CAITPGLAGGLGANVLTF. V is TRBV10-3 and J is TRBJ2-6; 15 bases line up with TRBD2. This CDR3 has 18 amino acids. The J segment lost 4 bases and the V segment lost 7 bases, leaving 8 bases of the junction unmatched. Germline V lookup: CDR1 ENHRY, CDR2 SYGVKD.